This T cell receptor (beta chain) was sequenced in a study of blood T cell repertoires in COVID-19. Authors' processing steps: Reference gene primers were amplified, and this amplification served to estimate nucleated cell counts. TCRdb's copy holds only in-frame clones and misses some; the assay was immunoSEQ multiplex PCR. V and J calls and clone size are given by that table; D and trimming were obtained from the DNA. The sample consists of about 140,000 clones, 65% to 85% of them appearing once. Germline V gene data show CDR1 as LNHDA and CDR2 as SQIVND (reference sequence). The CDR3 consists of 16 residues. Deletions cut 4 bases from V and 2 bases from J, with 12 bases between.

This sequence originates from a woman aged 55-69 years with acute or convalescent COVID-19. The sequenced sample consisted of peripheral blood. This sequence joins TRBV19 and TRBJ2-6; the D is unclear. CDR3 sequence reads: CASSRAGSTGANVLTF. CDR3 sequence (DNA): TGTGCCAGTAGTAGGGCAGGCTCGACTGGGGCCAACGTCCTGACTTTC.